This T cell receptor beta chain emerged from a study of cytomegalovirus exposure and HLA in healthy donors. Study-wide results and caveats: The dataset shows that most TCR sequences were rare, while some public TCRs occurred in many donors.

This clone has just a few counts. Its target is not known. With 60 Vbeta and 13 Jbeta primers, the PCR was carried out. Authors' analysis steps: Later, an analysis found 75 million to 100 million unique TCR beta chains, and about 10 million of these were shared. Generated by immunoSEQ multiplex PCR, the TCRdb table keeps only in-frame clones and is missing some. That table supplies the V and J calls and clone size; D and trimming were determined from the DNA. Of nearly 200,000 clones in the sample, roughly 77% were seen once. Germline CDR1 LNHDA, CDR2 SQIVND (reference sequence). This CDR3 comprises 15 residues. Trimming cost V 6 bases and J 2 bases; bases outside gene matches: 7.

The material sequenced was PBMCs. The chain employs TRBV19 and TRBJ2-7, with 10 bases fitting TRBD2. The clonotype originates from a male donor in good health and CMV-seropositive. The CDR3 DNA sequence: TGTGCCAGTAGGGATTTAGCGGGGGGAACCTACGAGCAGTACTTC. Translating it yields CASRDLAGGTYEQYF.